One sample yielded the 26 T cell receptor beta chains listed below, sequenced in a study of vaccination and CD4 T cells after COVID-19. No antigen has been assigned to these receptors. Treatment in this sample: approximately 11-day PBMC culture with coronavirus spike peptide pools or control peptides (ViraFEST assay). Sequencing of the DNA from cultured CD4+ T cells was carried out with the Oncomine TCR Beta short-read assay. TCRdb independently ran MiXCR on the PCR reads; one entry per CDR3 protein. Among about 20,000 distinct CDR3 sequences, around two fifths were seen once, and the ten largest hold roughly 14%. The source material was CD4+ T cells from blood, cultured in vitro. The receptors originated from a human donor who had recovered from COVID-19.

The V and J genes are TRBV18 and TRBJ1-5; 7 bases agree with TRBD1. CDR1 and CDR2 (germline): KGHSH, LQKENI. The CDR3 is made up of 15 amino acids. Unmatched junction bases numbered 2, after V lost 0 bases and J lost 3 bases. The CDR3 loop is CASSPPGTVNQPQHF. The CDR3 region has the DNA TGTGCCAGCTCACCACCTGGGACAGTCAATCAGCCCCAGCATTTT.

The chain recombines TRBV6-1 with TRBJ1-6; no reliable D call. Germline values: CDR1 MNHNS, CDR2 SASEGT. V was trimmed by 2 bases and J by 10 bases, leaving 15 bases between them. The CDR3 covers 15 residues. The CDR3 coding sequence is TGTGCCAGCAGTGAAAACGGGTTCGGGAAATCACCCCTCCACTTT. It translates to CASSENGFGKSPLHF.

This chain uses TRBV28 with TRBJ1-2, with D perhaps TRBD1 (5 bases). V gave up 6 bases and J gave up 9 bases, with 20 bases separating them. The CDR3 loop spans 14 amino acids. Germline V gives CDR1 MDHEN, CDR2 SYDVKM. CDR3 sequence (DNA): TGTGCCAGCAGCAGTGGACAAACTGGCTCTCGCTACACCTTC. This gives the protein CASSSGQTGSRYTF.

V usage is TRBV20-1 and J usage is TRBJ2-7, with 10 bases identical to TRBD2. The CDR3 loop spans 13 amino acids. The junction had 5 bases not matched to a gene; V was cut back by 6 bases and J by 3 bases. CDR1 is DFQATT, CDR2 SNEGSKA, per germline (reference sequence). CDR3 loop: CSAQLAGVYEQYF. Here the CDR3 DNA reads TGCAGTGCCCAGCTAGCGGGAGTCTACGAGCAGTACTTC.

The table lists this clonotype with a few counts. The rearrangement joins TRBV24-1 to TRBJ2-4; TRBD2 matches 8 bases. The V and J ends lost 6 bases and 6 bases, in that order; junction bases with no gene match: 6. Germline V gives CDR1 KGHDR, CDR2 SFDVKD. The CDR3 contains 14 residues. Written as DNA, the CDR3 is TGTGCCACCAGTACCGGCAGCGGGGGAAACATTCAGTACTTC. Its translation: CATSTGSGGNIQYF.

V gene TRBV15 combines with J gene TRBJ1-3, with D possibly matching TRBD1 (6 bases). Germline-derived CDR1 and CDR2 are LNHNV and YYDKDF (reference sequence). Trimming pared 1 base from V and 4 bases from J, leaving 11 bases between. The CDR3 is 15 residues long. The DNA for the CDR3 is TGTGCCACCAGCAGAGCCACAGGGAGCGGAAACACCATATATTTT. Its protein is CATSRATGSGNTIYF.

The chain links TRBV20-1 to TRBJ1-4; 8 nucleotides line up with TRBD1. This CDR3 has 14 residues. The V gene's germline CDR1 is DFQATT and CDR2 SNEGSKA (reference sequence). V lost 5 bases, J lost 8 bases, and 10 bases stayed unmatched. The CDR3 sequence: CSALPGTGGEKLFF. The CDR3 DNA follows: TGCAGTGCTCTTCCCGGGACAGGAGGGGAAAAACTGTTTTTT.

The DNA of the CDR3 is TGTGCCAGTAGTATTGGGGGAATGAACTATGGCTACACCTTC. This translates into CASSIGGMNYGYTF. V usage is TRBV19 and J usage is TRBJ1-2, with a weak D call TRBD1 (5 bases). This CDR3 contains 14 residues. The germline V gene encodes CDR1 LNHDA and CDR2 SQIVND (reference sequence). Trimming stripped 3 bases from V and 2 bases from J, with 10 bases between.

The chain employs TRBV5-1 and TRBJ2-7, with D hard to call. Germline V gives CDR1 SGHRS, CDR2 YFSETQ. The CDR3 is 15 residues long. V shed 0 bases and J shed 2 bases, with 12 bases lying between them. The CDR3 DNA reads as TGCGCCAGCAGCTTGGACACTTGGCCAGCCTACGAGCAGTACTTC. This sequence encodes CASSLDTWPAYEQYF.

The chain couples TRBV5-1 to TRBJ2-3; D is ambiguous. The germline gives CDR1 SGHRS, CDR2 YFSETQ. Trimming pared 2 bases from V and 3 bases from J, leaving 7 bases between. CDR3 length: 13 residues. The CDR3 DNA is TGCGCCAGCAGCTTCTTGTTAACAGATACGCAGTATTTT. Translated, it gives CASSFLLTDTQYF.

For this clonotype: Mismatch with germline at one junction end may stem from a read error. The chain is built from TRBV27 and TRBJ2-3, with D hard to call. The CDR3 runs 14 residues. The V gene's germline CDR1 is MNHEY and CDR2 SMNVEV (reference sequence). CDR3 region: CVSSLLSGPDTQYF. Written as DNA, the CDR3 is TGTGTCAGCAGTTTATTATCCGGACCTGATACGCAGTATTTT.

This clonotype was found once. This chain joins TRBV14 and TRBJ1-1; no reliable D call. The CDR3 consists of 13 residues. Trimming stripped 4 bases from V and 4 bases from J, with 10 bases between. CDR1 and CDR2 from the germline V gene are SGHDN and FVKESK. The DNA for the CDR3 is TGTGCCAGCAGCCGGACCGGTGGCACTGAAGCTTTCTTT. Its protein is CASSRTGGTEAFF.

The table lists this clonotype with a few counts. The chain uses TRBV2 and TRBJ1-5, with TRBD1 as a possible D gene (6 bases). The CDR3 sequence is 14 residues long. The V gene's germline CDR1 is SNHLY and CDR2 FYNNEI. Trimming stripped 5 bases from V and 3 bases from J, with 11 bases between. The CDR3 coding sequence is TGTGCCAGCAGTAGAACAGGGCTCAATCAGCCCCAGCATTTT. Its protein product is CASSRTGLNQPQHF. Filled out from reference TRBV2 and TRBJ1-5, the complete variable domain reads EPEVTQTPSHQVTQMGQEVILRCVPISNHLYFYWYRQILGQKVEFLVSFYNNEISEKSEIFDDQFSVERPDGSNFTLKIRSTKLEDSAMYFCASSRTGLNQPQHFGDGTRLSIL.

The chain carries TRBV25-1 and TRBJ2-2; 8 positions match TRBD1. The ends lost 3 bases at V and 3 bases at J; junction bases unmatched: 0. The germline V gene has CDR1 MGHDK and CDR2 SYGVNS. The length of the CDR3 is 14 residues. The CDR3 DNA follows: TGTGCCAGCAGTGAGGGACAGGACACCGGGGAGCTGTTTTTT. It is translated as CASSEGQDTGELFF.

This clonotype is labeled as medium-sized. V gene TRBV18 combines with J gene TRBJ1-5; D not resolved. The length of the CDR3 is 14 residues. The germline CDR1 and CDR2 sequences are KGHSH and LQKENI. V shed 5 bases and J shed 5 bases, with 13 bases lying between them. CDR3 protein: CASSGRPRDQPQHF. CDR3 DNA sequence: TGTGCCAGCTCAGGACGCCCCCGGGATCAGCCCCAGCATTTT.

This clonotype was counted between two and nine times. The CDR3, as DNA: TGTGCCAGCAGCTTCCCGGGCACTGGTAACACCGGGGAGCTGTTTTTT. Translated, it gives CASSFPGTGNTGELFF. The chain joins TRBV11-3 to TRBJ2-2; D gene unclear. V gave up 3 bases and J gave up 2 bases, with 13 bases separating them. CDR3 length: 16 residues. Looked up from germline, CDR1 is SGHNT and CDR2 is YENEEA.

V and J are TRBV10-3 and TRBJ1-4; 7 nucleotides agree with TRBD1. CDR3 length: 14 amino acids. Germline CDR1 ENHRY, CDR2 SYGVKD. V lost 7 bases and J lost 8; bases outside the gene matches: 10. CDR3 sequence (DNA): TGTGCCATCACCCAGGACAGGTCGGGCGAAAAACTGTTTTTT. Amino acid sequence: CAITQDRSGEKLFF.

The sample holds a few counts of this clonotype. This chain uses TRBV20-1 with TRBJ2-7; 14 bases map to TRBD2. Per the germline V gene, CDR1 is DFQATT and CDR2 is SNEGSKA (reference sequence). The CDR3 covers 15 residues. Trimming removed 3 bases from V and 4 bases from J; junction bases left unmatched: 5. CDR3 protein: CSASGGTSGSYEQYF. In DNA form, the CDR3 reads TGCAGTGCTAGCGGCGGGACTAGCGGGAGTTACGAGCAGTACTTC.

The chain has TRBV12-3 or TRBV12-4 and TRBJ1-2; 10 nucleotides align to TRBD1. The CDR3 length is 16 residues. The J segment lost 8 bases and the V segment lost 3 bases, leaving 12 bases of the junction unmatched. The CDR3 coding sequence is TGTGCCAGCAGTTTTAAGGCGAGGACAGGGGGTAAAGGCTACACCTTC. Its protein is CASSFKARTGGKGYTF.

This clonotype counts as large (0.1 to 1%). The chain uses TRBV12-3 or TRBV12-4 and TRBJ2-1; 9 bases match TRBD2. V was clipped by 7 bases and J by 3 bases; unmatched bases: 7. The CDR3 spans 15 residues. The CDR3 spells CASTLLAGDYNEQFF. For the CDR3, the DNA is TGTGCCAGCACCCTACTAGCGGGCGACTACAATGAGCAGTTCTTC.

The CDR3 loop reads CASTLGQGPYGYTF. DNA of the CDR3: TGTGCCAGTACCCTCGGACAGGGCCCCTATGGCTACACCTTC. J is TRBJ1-2 and V is TRBV19; 8 nucleotides agree with TRBD1. Germline trimming cut 7 bases from V and 4 bases from J; bases unmatched to any gene: 8. The CDR3 runs 14 residues. Germline V lookup: CDR1 LNHDA, CDR2 SQIVND (reference sequence).

The chain couples TRBV11-3 to TRBJ1-6; unclear D gene. The ends were cut back, 2 bases at V and 0 bases at J, with 8 bases in the middle. This CDR3 spans 16 amino acids. Germline loops: CDR1 SGHNT, CDR2 YENEEA. The CDR3 reads CASSLSQSSYNSPLHF. The CDR3 coding sequence is TGTGCCAGCAGCTTATCACAGAGCTCCTATAATTCACCCCTCCACTTT.

This CDR3 reads CASSFQDPSNYGYTF. The CDR3 region has the DNA TGTGCCAGCAGTTTTCAAGACCCTTCTAACTATGGCTACACCTTC. This sequence joins TRBV28 and TRBJ1-2; no clear D gene. Germline V lookup: CDR1 MDHEN, CDR2 SYDVKM. The CDR3 extends over 15 amino acids. Trimming shortened V by 3 bases and J by 0 bases, and 11 bases separated the two germline ends.

CDR3 nucleotide sequence: TGTGCCAGCAGCTTGGGACTAGCGGGAGGAGGGTTCACAGATACGCAGTATTTT. Protein sequence: CASSLGLAGGGFTDTQYF. The chain recombines TRBV11-2 with TRBJ2-3, with TRBD2 matching over 15 bases. Germline V gene lookup returns CDR1 SGHAT and CDR2 FQNNGV. The CDR3 runs 18 residues. The ends lost 3 bases at V and 2 bases at J; junction bases unmatched: 6.

The chain links TRBV10-1 to TRBJ2-3, with 8 bases that match TRBD1. Per germline, CDR1 WNHNN and CDR2 SYGVQD (reference sequence). The CDR3 contains 15 residues. The V segment lost 6 bases and the J segment 4 bases; nucleotides outside the gene matches: 9. This CDR3 is CASSPDRVRADTQYF. The CDR3 coding sequence is TGCGCCAGCAGCCCGGACAGGGTGCGGGCAGATACGCAGTATTTT.

The V and J genes are TRBV6-2 or TRBV6-3 and TRBJ2-6; 11 positions match TRBD1. This CDR3 contains 16 residues. The V gene end was trimmed by 10 bases and the J gene end by 1 base; junction bases not matched to a gene: 6. Looked up from germline, CDR1 is MNHEY and CDR2 is SVGEGT. The CDR3 DNA sequence: TGTGCCACCGGGACAGGGGGTCGGTCTGGGGCCAACGTCCTGACTTTC. Translating gives CATGTGGRSGANVLTF.